The clone carrying this T cell receptor (beta chain) was observed a single time. The antigen is unknown. As the sequencing template, cDNA was produced by extracting RNA and reverse transcribing it. Generated by immunoSEQ multiplex PCR, the TCRdb table keeps only in-frame clones and is missing some. The table lists hundreds of thousands of clones, about 60% of them singletons. These data come from a study of CD8+ T cells in alopecia areata. Study-level background: The study gave treated patients oral tofacitinib at 5 to 10 mg twice daily. After 6 to 18 months of tofacitinib, follow-up continued 6 months off drug. Study-level points and caveats: Normal scalp showed lower clonality than lesional scalp, especially alopecia totalis/universalis.

Researchers gathered lesional scalp punch biopsies and peripheral blood from patients with alopecia areata. V was shortened by 1 base and J by 0 bases, with 9 bases between the two germline ends. The CDR3 has 15 amino acids. CDR1 MGHRA and CDR2 YSYEKL come from the germline V gene. The rearrangement links TRBV4-1 to TRBJ1-1; tentatively, D is TRBD1 (5 bases). The TCR sequence derives from a human donor with alopecia areata. Specimen: CD4+ T cells sorted from blood, collected at week 0. The CDR3 nucleotides read TGCGCCAGCAGCCAAGTATGGGGCATGAACACTGAAGCTTTCTTT. Translating gives CASSQVWGMNTEAFF.